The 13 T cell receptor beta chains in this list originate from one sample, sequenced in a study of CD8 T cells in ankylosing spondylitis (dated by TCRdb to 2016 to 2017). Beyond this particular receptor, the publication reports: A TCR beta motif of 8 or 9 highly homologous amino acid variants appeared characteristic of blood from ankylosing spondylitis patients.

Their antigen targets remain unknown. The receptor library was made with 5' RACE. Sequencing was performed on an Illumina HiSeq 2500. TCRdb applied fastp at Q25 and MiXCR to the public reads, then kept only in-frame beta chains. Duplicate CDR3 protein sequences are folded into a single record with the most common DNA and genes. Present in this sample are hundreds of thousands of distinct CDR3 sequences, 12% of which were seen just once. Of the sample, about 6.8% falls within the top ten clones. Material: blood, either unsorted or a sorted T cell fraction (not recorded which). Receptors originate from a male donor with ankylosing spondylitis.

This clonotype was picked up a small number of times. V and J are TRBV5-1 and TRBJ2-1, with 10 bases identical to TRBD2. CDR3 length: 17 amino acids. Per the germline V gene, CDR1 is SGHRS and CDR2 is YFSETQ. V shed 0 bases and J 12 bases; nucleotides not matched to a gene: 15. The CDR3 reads CASSLEVPGLAVLGQFF. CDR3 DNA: TGCGCCAGCAGCTTGGAGGTTCCCGGACTAGCGGTATTGGGGCAGTTCTTC.

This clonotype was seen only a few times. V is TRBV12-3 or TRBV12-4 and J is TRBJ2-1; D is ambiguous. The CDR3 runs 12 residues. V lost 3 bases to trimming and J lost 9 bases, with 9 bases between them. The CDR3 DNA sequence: TGTGCCAGCAGTTTTTCAAGTCCTGAGCAGTTCTTC. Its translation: CASSFSSPEQFF.

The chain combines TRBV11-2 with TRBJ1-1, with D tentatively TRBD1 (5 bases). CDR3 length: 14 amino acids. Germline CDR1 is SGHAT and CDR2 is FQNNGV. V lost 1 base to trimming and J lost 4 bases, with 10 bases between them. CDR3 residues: CASSLGPGGTEAFF. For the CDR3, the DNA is TGTGCCAGCAGCTTAGGCCCGGGGGGCACTGAAGCTTTCTTT.

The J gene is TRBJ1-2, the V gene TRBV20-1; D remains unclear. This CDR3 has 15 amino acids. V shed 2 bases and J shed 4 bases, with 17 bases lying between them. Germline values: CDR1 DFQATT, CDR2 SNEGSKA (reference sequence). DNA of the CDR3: TGCAGTGCTAGAACCCCGAAATCGGGTGGCTATGGCTACACCTTC. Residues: CSARTPKSGGYGYTF.

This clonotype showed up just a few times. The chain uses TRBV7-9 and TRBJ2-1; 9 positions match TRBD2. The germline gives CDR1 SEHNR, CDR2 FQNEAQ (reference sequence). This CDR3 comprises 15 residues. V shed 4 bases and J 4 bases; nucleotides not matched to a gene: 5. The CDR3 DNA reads TGTGCCAGCAGCTACGGGACTAGCAGATACAATGAGCAGTTCTTC. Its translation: CASSYGTSRYNEQFF.

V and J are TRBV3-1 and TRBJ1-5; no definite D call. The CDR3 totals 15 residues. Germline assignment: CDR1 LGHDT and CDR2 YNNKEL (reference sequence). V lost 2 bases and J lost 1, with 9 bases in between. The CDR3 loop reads CASSQNRASNQPQHF. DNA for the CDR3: TGTGCCAGCAGCCAAAATAGGGCAAGCAATCAGCCCCAGCATTTT.

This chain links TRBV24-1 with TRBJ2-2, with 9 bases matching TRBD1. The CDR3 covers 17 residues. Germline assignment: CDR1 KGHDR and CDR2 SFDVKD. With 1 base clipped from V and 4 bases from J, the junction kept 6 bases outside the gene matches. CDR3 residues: CATSDFSGTGSTGELFF. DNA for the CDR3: TGTGCCACCAGTGATTTCTCCGGGACAGGGAGCACCGGGGAGCTGTTTTTT.

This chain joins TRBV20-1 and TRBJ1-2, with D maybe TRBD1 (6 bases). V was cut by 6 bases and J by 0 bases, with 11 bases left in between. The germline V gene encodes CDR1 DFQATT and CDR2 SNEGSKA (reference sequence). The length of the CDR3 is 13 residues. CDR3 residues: CSARDTPNYGYTF. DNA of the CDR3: TGCAGTGCCAGGGACACACCTAACTATGGCTACACCTTC.

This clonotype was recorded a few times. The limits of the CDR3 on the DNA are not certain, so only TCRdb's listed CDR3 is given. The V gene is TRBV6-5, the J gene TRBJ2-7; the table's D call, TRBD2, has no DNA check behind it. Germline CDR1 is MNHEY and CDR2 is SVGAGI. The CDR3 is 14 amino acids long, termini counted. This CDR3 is CASSTSFSGSQQYV.

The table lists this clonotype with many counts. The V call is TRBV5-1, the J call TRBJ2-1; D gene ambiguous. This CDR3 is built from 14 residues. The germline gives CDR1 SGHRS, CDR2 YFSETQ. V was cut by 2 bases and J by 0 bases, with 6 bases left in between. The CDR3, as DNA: TGCGCCAGCAGCTTCGCCAGCTCCTACAATGAGCAGTTCTTC. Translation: CASSFASSYNEQFF.

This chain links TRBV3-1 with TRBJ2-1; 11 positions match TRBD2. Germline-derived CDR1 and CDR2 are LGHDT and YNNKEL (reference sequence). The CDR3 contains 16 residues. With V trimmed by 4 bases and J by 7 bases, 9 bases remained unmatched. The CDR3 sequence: CASSRLLAGARNEQFF. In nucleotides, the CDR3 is TGTGCCAGCAGCCGCCTACTAGCGGGAGCGAGGAATGAGCAGTTCTTC.

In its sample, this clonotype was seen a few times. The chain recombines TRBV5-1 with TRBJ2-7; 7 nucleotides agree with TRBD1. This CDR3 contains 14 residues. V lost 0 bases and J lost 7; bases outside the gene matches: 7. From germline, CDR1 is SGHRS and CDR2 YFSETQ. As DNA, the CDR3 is TGCGCCAGCAGCTTGGGAGACAGGGCGAGGGAGCAGTACTTC. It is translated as CASSLGDRAREQYF. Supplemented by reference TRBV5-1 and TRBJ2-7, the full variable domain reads KAGVTQTPRYLIKTRGQQVTLSCSPISGHRSVSWYQQTPGQGLQFLFEYFSETQRNKGNFPGRFSGRQFSNSRSEMNVSTLELGDSALYLCASSLGDRAREQYFGPGTRLTVT.

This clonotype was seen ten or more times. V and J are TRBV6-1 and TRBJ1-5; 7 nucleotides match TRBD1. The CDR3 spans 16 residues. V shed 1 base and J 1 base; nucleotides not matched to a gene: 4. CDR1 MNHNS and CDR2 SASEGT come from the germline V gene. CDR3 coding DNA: TGTGCCAGCAGTGAAGGGGCAGGGGGAAGCAATCAGCCCCAGCATTTT. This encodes CASSEGAGGSNQPQHF.